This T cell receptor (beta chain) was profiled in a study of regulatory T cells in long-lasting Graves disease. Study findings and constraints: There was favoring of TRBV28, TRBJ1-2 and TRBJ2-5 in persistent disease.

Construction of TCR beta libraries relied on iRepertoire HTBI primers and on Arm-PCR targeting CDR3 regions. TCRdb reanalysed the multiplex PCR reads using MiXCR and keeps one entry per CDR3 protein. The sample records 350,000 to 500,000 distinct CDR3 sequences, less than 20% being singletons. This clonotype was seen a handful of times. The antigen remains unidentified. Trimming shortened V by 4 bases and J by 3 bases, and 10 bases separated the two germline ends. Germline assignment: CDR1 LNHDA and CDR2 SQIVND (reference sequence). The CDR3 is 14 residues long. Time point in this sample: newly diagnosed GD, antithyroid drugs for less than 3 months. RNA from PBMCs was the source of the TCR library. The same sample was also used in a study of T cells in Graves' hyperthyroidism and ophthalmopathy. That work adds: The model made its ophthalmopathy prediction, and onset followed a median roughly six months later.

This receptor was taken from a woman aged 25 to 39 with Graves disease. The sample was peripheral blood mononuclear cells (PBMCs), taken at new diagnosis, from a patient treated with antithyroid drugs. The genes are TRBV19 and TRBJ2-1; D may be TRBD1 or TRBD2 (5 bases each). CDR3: CASSSNGGYNEQFF. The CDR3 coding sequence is TGTGCCAGTAGTAGCAATGGGGGCTACAATGAGCAGTTCTTC.